The rows below give T cell receptor beta chains drawn from one sample of a study of cytomegalovirus exposure and HLA in healthy donors. This table comes from immunoSEQ multiplex PCR, and its TCRdb copy is limited to in-frame clones, with some not included. Here the sample spans under 200,000 clones, about 75% being singletons. Sequenced: PBMCs. Receptor source: a male donor in good health and CMV-seronegative. Both conserved end residues are part of each CDR3. D genes are given only for firm matches. Some rows mark clone size as missing; the rest say once, few, many or name a class of expanded clone.

size	D	V	J	DNA	CDR3
.	.	TRBV27	TRBJ1-4	TGTGCCAGCAGACGAATGGGGGCGGAAAAACTGTTTTTT	CASRRMGAEKLFF
.	TRBD1	TRBV29-1	TRBJ1-1	TGCAGCGTTGAGTTTCTGGACAGGGCGCAGCATGAAGCTTTCTTT	CSVEFLDRAQHEAFF
.	TRBD2	TRBV10-3	TRBJ2-7	TGTGCCATCAGCGCTACCGGGACTAGCGGAACCTACGAGCAGTACTTC	CAISATGTSGTYEQYF
.	TRBD2	TRBV7-9	TRBJ2-1	TGTGCCAGCAGCTCCGCCGGGACTAGCGGGGGTCCCTACAATGAGCAGTTCTTC	CASSSAGTSGGPYNEQFF
few	.	TRBV6-6	TRBJ2-1	TGTGCCAGCAGAGGAGGGGACTCCTACAATGAGCAGTTCTTC	CASRGGDSYNEQFF
.	.	TRBV4-1	TRBJ1-3	TGCGCCAGCAGCCAAGAAAACCGACTCTGGAACACCATATATTTT	CASSQENRLWNTIYF
.	TRBD2	TRBV4-2	TRBJ2-3	TGTGCCAGCAGCCAAGAGCGGGGGATGGGGGATACGCAGTATTTT	CASSQERGMGDTQYF
.	TRBD1	TRBV5-8	TRBJ1-3	TGTGCCAGCAGCCTACAGGGGTCTGGAAACACCATATATTTT	CASSLQGSGNTIYF
.	.	TRBV28	TRBJ2-7	TGTGCCAGCAGCGGAGGGGTGTCTTACGAGCAGTACTTC	CASSGGVSYEQYF
.	TRBD2	TRBV6-5	TRBJ2-7	TGTGCCAGCAGTTACACCCCAGCGGGAGCTTACGAGCAGTACTTC	CASSYTPAGAYEQYF
.	TRBD2	TRBV29-1	TRBJ2-7	TGCAGCGTCGGACTAGCGGTGAGCTCCTACGAGCAGTACTTC	CSVGLAVSSYEQYF
once	.	TRBV6-5	TRBJ2-5	TGTGCCAGCAGTTACTCGACCCGGCGGCTAGGGACCCAGTACTTC	CASSYSTRRLGTQYF
.	TRBD1	TRBV27	TRBJ2-7	TGTGCCAGCAGTTCAAACAGGGGTCACGAGCAGTACTTC	CASSSNRGHEQYF
.	.	TRBV19	TRBJ2-5	TGTGCCAGCCCCCCGAGGACACCGGAACCAGAGACCCAGTACTTC	CASPPRTPEPETQYF
few	.	TRBV7-2	TRBJ1-1	TGTGCCAGCAGCTTAGGAGTTCAGGGGAGCACTGAAGCTTTCTTT	CASSLGVQGSTEAFF
.	TRBD1	TRBV5-5	TRBJ1-2	TGTGCCAGCAGCTGGGGGACAGCTGCGATCCATTATGGCTACACCTTC	CASSWGTAAIHYGYTF
once	.	TRBV7-9	TRBJ2-6	TGTGCCAGCAGCTTAGTACCGAAGAGCTCTGGGGCCAACGTCCTGACTTTC	CASSLVPKSSGANVLTF
.	.	TRBV2	TRBJ2-7	TGTGCCAGCAGTGATGGGACATCCTACGAGCAGTACTTC	CASSDGTSYEQYF
.	.	TRBV19	TRBJ1-3	TGTGCCAGTAGTAGTAGCCCAGGGAAAGCTGGAAACACCATATATTTT	CASSSSPGKAGNTIYF
.	.	TRBV5-1	TRBJ2-7	TGCGCCAGCAGCTTGGGAGGGAACGTTTACGAGCAGTACTTC	CASSLGGNVYEQYF
.	.	TRBV7-6	TRBJ2-7	TGTGCCAGCAGCTTGCAAGGGGGAAAGGACCAGTACTTC	CASSLQGGKDQYF
.	.	TRBV27	TRBJ2-6	TGTGCCAGCAGTGGATGGAGTGGGGCCAACGTCCTGACTTTC	CASSGWSGANVLTF
.	TRBD1	TRBV7-2	TRBJ1-2	TGTGCCAGCAGCACCGGGACAGGGGGTGGCTACACCTTC	CASSTGTGGGYTF
.	TRBD1	TRBV4-2	TRBJ1-1	TGTGCCAGCAGCCCCACCCGGACAGGGCTGAACACTGAAGCTTTCTTT	CASSPTRTGLNTEAFF
.	.	TRBV6-1	TRBJ2-3	TGTGCCAGCAGCCACAGGGCTAGCACAGATACGCAGTATTTT	CASSHRASTDTQYF
.	TRBD1	TRBV9	TRBJ2-7	TGTGCCAGCAGCTCCGGGACAGGGGGCGCATACGAGCAGTACTTC	CASSSGTGGAYEQYF
.	.	TRBV18	TRBJ1-2	TGTGCCAGCTCACCCCTCCCAGGGCATGGGCCCTATGGCTACACCTTC	CASSPLPGHGPYGYTF
.	TRBD2	TRBV7-2	TRBJ2-7	TGTGCCAGCAGCTCCCTAGCGGGGTGGTTGAACTTC	CASSSLAGWLNF
many	.	TRBV28	TRBJ2-3	TGTGCCAGCAGGTCCTCAGGGGATACGCAGTATTTT	CASRSSGDTQYF
.	TRBD1	TRBV6-6	TRBJ2-3	TGTGCCAGCAGGTACAGGGGGCATCTTAGGGATACGCAGTATTTT	CASRYRGHLRDTQYF